This T cell receptor (beta chain) was recorded in a study of shared clonotypes between healthy human individuals (dated by TCRdb to 2018 to 2020). Looking at the study overall: The cohort comprised a couple of women and three men aged 18 to 49 years. The study deeply sequenced blood TCR repertoires of about five healthy adults to estimate repertoire size and the extent of clonotype sharing between individuals. Libraries were prepared and TCR repertoires were sequenced by different laboratories using diverse techniques, in order to increase sequencing depth and limit assay-specific biases. Each donor's leukapheresis produced roughly between roughly 0.85 and 10 billion PBMCs. For each donor, CD4 naive and CD4 memory were each given three plates, CD8 naive was given two plates, and CD8 memory was given one plate. What the authors observed across the whole study: Sampling was limited to blood, and TCR repertoires in tissue likely differ from TCR repertoires in blood. The genetic and exposure-history diversity represented was limited by the small number of donors. Rarefaction of sorted-subset datasets indicated incomplete sequencing despite the large sequencing depth. Naive subsets generally had larger estimated clonotype richness than memory subsets did. Pairwise subsampling led to the expectation that sequencing depth would affect the degree of clonotype sharing among donors. Sharing across a handful of donors was observed for approximately 4.6% of naive CD4, over 3% of naive CD8, around 2.5% of memory CD4, and roughly 0.4% of memory CD8 clonotypes. Compared with non-shared clonotypes, the clonotypes found in all four sorted-subset donors had higher generation probabilities.

Using the deep immunoSEQ assay, TCR CDR3 regions were amplified from genomic DNA by multiplex PCR. For each cell subset, the extracted genomic DNA was distributed evenly across all wells of several immunoSEQ 96-well plates, and each plate served as one replicate. For sorted subsets, about 200 ng genomic DNA, equal to 25,000 to 35,000 T cell genomes, was loaded into each replicate PCR. The purified libraries were quantified using a Qubit 3.0 fluorometer, sized with a Bioanalyzer 2100, and then quantified again using the KAPA Library Quantification kit. Each immunoSEQ 96-well plate was sequenced on its own single-read 150-cycle Illumina NextSeq 550 flow cell. The study's own analysis went as follows. Because only junctional sequences without quality scores were contained in the immunoSEQ output, filtering matching that applied to full-length reads could not be performed. To assign V/J genes and CDR3, sequences were annotated against IMGT germline references using PyIR, a Python wrapper for IgBLAST v1.9. Reads with weak V/J assignments (E-value above 1e-6), missing CDR3, stop codons, out-of-frame junctions, or ambiguous translated residues were removed. V3J clonotypes were defined as sequences sharing an identical inferred V gene, J gene, and CDR3 amino acid sequence. The percentage overlap between two repertoires was calculated by dividing the number of shared unique clonotypes by the size of the smaller repertoire. Repertoire richness was assessed with RTK rarefaction, the Chao1 estimator, and Recon v2.1 estimates of unobserved clonotypes. Generation probabilities were computed with OLGA for all TCRbeta clonotypes obtained by the gDNA method from several donors. What TCRdb holds here is the immuneACCESS table cut down to in-frame rearrangements. Part of the clones is not present; checked against another copy, under half of the missing clones reflect an unresolved V gene, and the others are unexplained. Clone size and V and J calls were adopted from that table, with D and trimming inferred from the DNA. The sample records roughly 760,000 clones, around 72% of which are singletons. The ten largest clones represent 1.5% to 2% of the sample.

The donors were healthy, HIV-negative adults with no recently reported acute infections or vaccinations. Only Caucasian adults living in Nashville, Tennessee, USA were represented among the donors. Magnetic negative selection was used to enrich CD4+ T cells, after which naive cells were positively selected on CD45RA and the negative fraction became the memory subset. Blood was collected by leukapheresis, and PBMCs were isolated by Ficoll-Histopaque density gradient centrifugation and then cryopreserved in liquid nitrogen vapor phase. Analytical flow cytometry was used to check the purity and quantity of each magnetically sorted T cell population. Each sorted fraction had its genomic DNA isolated and then quantified by UV absorbance on a Nanodrop 2000c. On this clone: Its antigen specificity is not known. No much larger clone exists at a distance of one base, and base qualities are not known.

The sequencing sample was made of memory CD4+ T cells sorted from blood. This sample's cell subset or site label indicates: CD45RA-negative fraction. The receptor comes from a woman in her thirties in good health.

DNA sequence: TGTGCCAGCAGTGGCGGTCTCAGCACAGATACGCAGTATTTT. It translates to CASSGGLSTDTQYF. This chain joins TRBV2 to TRBJ2-3, with the D gene too uncertain to name. Including the terminal cysteine and phenylalanine, the CDR3 comprises 14 residues. The DNA shown is the 42-base CDR3, in frame from base 1. Looking up the germline V gene yields CDR1 SNHLY and CDR2 FYNNEI. Trimming costs V 4 bases and J 0 bases, and their ends lie 8 bases apart.